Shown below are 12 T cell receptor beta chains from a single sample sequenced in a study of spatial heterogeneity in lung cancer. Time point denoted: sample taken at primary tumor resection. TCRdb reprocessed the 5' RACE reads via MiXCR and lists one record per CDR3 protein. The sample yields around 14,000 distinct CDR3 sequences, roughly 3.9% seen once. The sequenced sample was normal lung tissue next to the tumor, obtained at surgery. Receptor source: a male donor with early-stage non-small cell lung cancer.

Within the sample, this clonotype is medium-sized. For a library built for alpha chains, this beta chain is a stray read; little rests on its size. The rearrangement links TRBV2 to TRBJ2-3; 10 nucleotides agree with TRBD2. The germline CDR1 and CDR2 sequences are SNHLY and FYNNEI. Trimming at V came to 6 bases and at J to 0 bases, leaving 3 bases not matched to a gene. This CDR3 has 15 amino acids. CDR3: CASRGLADSTDTQYF. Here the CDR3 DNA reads TGTGCCAGCAGAGGACTAGCGGATAGCACAGATACGCAGTATTTT.

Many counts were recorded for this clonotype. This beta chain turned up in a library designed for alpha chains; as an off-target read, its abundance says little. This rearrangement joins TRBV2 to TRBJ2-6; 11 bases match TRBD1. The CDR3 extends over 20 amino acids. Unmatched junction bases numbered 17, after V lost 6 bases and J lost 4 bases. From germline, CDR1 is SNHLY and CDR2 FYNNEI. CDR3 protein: CASSKTRTGGSLSGANVLTF. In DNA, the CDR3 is TGTGCCAGCAGCAAAACACGGACAGGGGGCTCCCTTTCGGGGGCCAACGTCCTGACTTTC. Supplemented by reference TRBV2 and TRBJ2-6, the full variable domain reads EPEVTQTPSHQVTQMGQEVILRCVPISNHLYFYWYRQILGQKVEFLVSFYNNEISEKSEIFDDQFSVERPDGSNFTLKIRSTKLEDSAMYFCASSKTRTGGSLSGANVLTFGAGSRLTVL.

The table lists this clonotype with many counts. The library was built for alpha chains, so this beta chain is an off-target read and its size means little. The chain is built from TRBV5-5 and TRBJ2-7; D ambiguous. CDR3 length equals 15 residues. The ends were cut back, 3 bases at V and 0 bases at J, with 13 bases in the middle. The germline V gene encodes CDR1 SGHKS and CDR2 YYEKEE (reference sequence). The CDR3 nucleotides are TGTGCCAGCAGCTCCCCGACTCACAGCTCCTACGAGCAGTACTTC. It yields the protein CASSSPTHSSYEQYF. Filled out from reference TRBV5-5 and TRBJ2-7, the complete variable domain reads DAGVTQSPTHLIKTRGQQVTLRCSPISGHKSVSWYQQVLGQGPQFIFQYYEKEERGRGNFPDRFSARQFPNYSSELNVNALLLGDSALYLCASSSPTHSSYEQYFGPGTRLTVT.

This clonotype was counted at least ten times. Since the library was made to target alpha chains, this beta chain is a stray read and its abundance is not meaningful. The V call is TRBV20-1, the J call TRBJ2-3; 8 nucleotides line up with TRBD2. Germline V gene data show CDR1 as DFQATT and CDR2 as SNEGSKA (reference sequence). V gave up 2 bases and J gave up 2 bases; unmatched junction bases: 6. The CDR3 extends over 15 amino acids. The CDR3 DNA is TGCAGTGCTAGAAGGGTAGCGGGACTCACAGATACGCAGTATTTT. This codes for CSARRVAGLTDTQYF.

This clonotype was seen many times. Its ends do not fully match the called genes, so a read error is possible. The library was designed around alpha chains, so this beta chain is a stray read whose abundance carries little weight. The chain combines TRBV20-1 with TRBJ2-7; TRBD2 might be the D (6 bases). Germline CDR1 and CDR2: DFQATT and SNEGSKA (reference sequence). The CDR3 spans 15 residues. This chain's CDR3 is CSARDPRDGAGEQYF. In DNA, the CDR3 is TGCAGTGCCAGAGACCCTCGGGACGGGGCGGGGGAGCAGTACTTC.

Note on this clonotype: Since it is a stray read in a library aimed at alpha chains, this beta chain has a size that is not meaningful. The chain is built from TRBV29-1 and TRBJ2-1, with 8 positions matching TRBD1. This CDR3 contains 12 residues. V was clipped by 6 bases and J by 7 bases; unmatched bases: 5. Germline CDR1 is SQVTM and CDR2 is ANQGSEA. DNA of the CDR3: TGCAGCGTCGGACAGGGTGCGAATGAGCAGTTCTTC. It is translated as CSVGQGANEQFF.

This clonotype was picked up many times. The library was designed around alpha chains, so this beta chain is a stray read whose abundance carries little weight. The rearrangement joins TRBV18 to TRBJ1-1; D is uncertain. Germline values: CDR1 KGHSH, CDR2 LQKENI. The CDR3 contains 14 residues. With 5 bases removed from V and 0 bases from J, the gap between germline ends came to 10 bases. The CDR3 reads CASSTEVMNTEAFF. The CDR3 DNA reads TGTGCCAGCTCAACAGAAGTCATGAACACTGAAGCTTTCTTT.

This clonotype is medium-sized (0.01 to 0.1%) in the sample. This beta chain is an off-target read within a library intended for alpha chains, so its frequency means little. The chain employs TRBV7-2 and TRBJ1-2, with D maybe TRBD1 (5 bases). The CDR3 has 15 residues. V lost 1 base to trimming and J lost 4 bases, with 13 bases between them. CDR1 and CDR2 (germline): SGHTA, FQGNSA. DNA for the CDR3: TGTGCCAGCAGCTTAGGGGCAGGGAGTCGCTATGGCTACACCTTC. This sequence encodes CASSLGAGSRYGYTF.

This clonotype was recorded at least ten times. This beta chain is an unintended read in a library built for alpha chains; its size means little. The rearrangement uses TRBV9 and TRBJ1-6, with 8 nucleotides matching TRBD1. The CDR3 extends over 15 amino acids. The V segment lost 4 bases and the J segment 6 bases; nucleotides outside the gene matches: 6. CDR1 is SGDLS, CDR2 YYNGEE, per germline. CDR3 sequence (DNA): TGTGCCAGCAGCCCGACAGGGGATCGTAATTCACCCCTCCACTTT. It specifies CASSPTGDRNSPLHF.

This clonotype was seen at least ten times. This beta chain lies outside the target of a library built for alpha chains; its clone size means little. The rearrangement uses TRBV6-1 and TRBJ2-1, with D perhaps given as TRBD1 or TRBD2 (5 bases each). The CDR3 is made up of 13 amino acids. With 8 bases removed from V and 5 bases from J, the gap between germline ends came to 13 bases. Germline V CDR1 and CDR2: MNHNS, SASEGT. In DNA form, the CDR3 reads TGTGCCAGCTGTAGGGACGGGGACAATGAGCAGTTCTTC. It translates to CASCRDGDNEQFF.

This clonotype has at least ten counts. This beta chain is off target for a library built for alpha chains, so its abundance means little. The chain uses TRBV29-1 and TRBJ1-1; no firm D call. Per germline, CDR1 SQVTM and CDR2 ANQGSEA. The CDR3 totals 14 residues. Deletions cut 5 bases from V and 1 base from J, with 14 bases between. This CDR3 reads CSVSFDSKNTEAFF. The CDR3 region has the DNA TGCAGCGTTTCTTTCGACTCCAAGAACACTGAAGCTTTCTTT.

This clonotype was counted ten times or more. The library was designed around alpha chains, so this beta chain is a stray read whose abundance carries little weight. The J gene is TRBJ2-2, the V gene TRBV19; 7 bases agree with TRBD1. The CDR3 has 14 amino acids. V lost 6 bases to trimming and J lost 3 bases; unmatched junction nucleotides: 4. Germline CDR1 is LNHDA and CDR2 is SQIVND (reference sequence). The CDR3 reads CASRSGTDTGELFF. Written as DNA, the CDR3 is TGTGCCAGTAGGTCCGGGACAGACACCGGGGAGCTGTTTTTT.